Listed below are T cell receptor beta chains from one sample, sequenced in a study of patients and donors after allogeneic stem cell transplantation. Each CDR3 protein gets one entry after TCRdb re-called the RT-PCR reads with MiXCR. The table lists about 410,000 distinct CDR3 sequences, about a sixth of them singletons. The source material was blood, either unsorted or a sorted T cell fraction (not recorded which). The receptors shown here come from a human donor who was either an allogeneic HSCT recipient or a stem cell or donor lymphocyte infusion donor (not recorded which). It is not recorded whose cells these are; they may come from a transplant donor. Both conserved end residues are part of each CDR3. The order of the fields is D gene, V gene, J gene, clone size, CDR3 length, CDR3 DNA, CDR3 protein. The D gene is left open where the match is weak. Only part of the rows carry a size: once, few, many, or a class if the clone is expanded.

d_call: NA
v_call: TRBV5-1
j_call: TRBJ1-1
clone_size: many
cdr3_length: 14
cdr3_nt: TGCGCCAGCAGCCTAGGGGACGTGATCGCTGAAGCTTTCTTT
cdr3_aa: CASSLGDVIAEAFF

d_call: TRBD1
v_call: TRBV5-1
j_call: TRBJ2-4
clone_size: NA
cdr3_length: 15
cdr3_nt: TGCGCCAGCAGTTCTACTACAGGGGCTGGAAACATTCAGTACTTC
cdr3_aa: CASSSTTGAGNIQYF

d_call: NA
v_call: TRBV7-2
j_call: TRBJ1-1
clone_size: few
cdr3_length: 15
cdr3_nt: TGTGCCAGCAGCCCCATTCCGGGGGAGAACACTGAAGCTTTCTTT
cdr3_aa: CASSPIPGENTEAFF

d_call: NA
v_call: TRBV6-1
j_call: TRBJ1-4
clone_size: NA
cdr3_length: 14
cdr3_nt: TGTGCCAGCTACCAGCCCGGGGGAGGTGAAAAACTGTTTTTT
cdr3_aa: CASYQPGGGEKLFF

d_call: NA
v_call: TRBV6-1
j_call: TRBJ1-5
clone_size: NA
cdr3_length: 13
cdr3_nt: TGTGCCAGCGCCCGTAATAGCAATCAGCCCCAGCATTTT
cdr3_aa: CASARNSNQPQHF

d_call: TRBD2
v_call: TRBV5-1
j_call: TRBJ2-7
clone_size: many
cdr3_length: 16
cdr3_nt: TGCGCCAGCAGCTGGTCCGGGACTACAAGTTGGGACGAGCAGTACTTC
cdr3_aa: CASSWSGTTSWDEQYF

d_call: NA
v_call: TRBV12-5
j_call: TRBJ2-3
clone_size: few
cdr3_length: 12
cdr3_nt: TGTGCTAGTGGTTTGCTAGCAGATACGCAGTATTTT
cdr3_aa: CASGLLADTQYF

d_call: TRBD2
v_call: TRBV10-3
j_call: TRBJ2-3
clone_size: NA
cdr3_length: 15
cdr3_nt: TGTGCCATCAGTGGCGGACTAGTTCCTTCAGATACGCAGTATTTT
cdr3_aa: CAISGGLVPSDTQYF

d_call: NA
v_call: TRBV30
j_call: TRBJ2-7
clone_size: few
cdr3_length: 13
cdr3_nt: TGTGCCTGGAGTGTAGAGGGAAACTACGAGCAGTACTTC
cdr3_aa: CAWSVEGNYEQYF

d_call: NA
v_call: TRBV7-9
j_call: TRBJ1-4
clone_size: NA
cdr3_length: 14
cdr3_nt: TGTGCCAGCAGCTCCAGATCAACTAATGAAAAACTGTTTTTT
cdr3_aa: CASSSRSTNEKLFF

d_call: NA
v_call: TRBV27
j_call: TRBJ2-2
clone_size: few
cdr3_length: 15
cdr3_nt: TGTGCCAGCAGTTTAGGGGTGCGAAGCACCGGGGAGCTGTTTTTT
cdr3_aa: CASSLGVRSTGELFF

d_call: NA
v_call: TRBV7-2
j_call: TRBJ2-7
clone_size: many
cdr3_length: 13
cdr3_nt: TGTGCCAGCAGCCCCGGACTAACCTACGAGCAGTACTTC
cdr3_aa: CASSPGLTYEQYF

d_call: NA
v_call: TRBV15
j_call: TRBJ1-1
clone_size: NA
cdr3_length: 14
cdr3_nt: TGTGCCACCAGCAGAGGAGATGTAACCACTGAAGCTTTCTTT
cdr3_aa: CATSRGDVTTEAFF

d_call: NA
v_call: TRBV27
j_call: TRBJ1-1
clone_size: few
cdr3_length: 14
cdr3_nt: TGTGCCAGCAGTCCCTGGGGAGTGAACACTGAAGCTTTCTTT
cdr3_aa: CASSPWGVNTEAFF

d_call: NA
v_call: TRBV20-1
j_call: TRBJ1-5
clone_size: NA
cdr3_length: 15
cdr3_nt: TGCAGTGCTAGAACAACAGGGTCCCCCAATCAGCCCCAGCATTTT
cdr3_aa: CSARTTGSPNQPQHF

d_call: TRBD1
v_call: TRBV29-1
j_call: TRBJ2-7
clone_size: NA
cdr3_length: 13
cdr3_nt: TGCAGCGTTCTAGGACAGGCCCCCTACGAGCAGTACTTC
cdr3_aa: CSVLGQAPYEQYF

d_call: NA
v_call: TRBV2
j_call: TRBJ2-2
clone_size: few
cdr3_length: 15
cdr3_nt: TGTGCCAGCAGAGGGAACTCTGCGAACACCGGGGAGCTGTTTTTT
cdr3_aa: CASRGNSANTGELFF

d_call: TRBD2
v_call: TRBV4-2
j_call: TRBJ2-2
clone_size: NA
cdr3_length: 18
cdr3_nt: TGTGCCAGCAGCCAAGATAGGACTAGCGGGACCGTCACCGGGGAGCTGTTTTTT
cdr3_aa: CASSQDRTSGTVTGELFF

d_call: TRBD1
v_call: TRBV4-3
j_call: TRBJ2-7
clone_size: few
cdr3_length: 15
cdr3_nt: TGCGCCAGCAGCCAAGAAGGTAGGGGGCCATACGAGCAGTACTTC
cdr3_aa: CASSQEGRGPYEQYF

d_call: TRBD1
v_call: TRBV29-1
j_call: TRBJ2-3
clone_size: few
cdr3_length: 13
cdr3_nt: TGCAGCATTGGACAGGGGGGCACAGATACGCAGTATTTT
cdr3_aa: CSIGQGGTDTQYF

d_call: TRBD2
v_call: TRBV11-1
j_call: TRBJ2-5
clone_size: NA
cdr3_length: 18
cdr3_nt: TGTGCCAGCAGCCCGCGGACTAGCGGGGGGCCCCGTAGGGAGACCCAGTACTTC
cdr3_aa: CASSPRTSGGPRRETQYF

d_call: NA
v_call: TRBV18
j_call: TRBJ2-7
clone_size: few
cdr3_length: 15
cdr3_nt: TGTGCCAGCTCACCGTCTGAGGGTATCTCCTACGAGCAGTACTTC
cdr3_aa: CASSPSEGISYEQYF

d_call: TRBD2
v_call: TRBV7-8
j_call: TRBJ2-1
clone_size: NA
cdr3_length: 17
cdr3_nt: TGTGCCAGCAGCTTAGAGCGACTAGCGGGAGGGGGCAATGAGCAGTTCTTC
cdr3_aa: CASSLERLAGGGNEQFF

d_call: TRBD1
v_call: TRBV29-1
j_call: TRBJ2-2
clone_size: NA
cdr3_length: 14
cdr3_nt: TGCAGCGTCGCAACAGGGGAAAACACCGGGGAGCTGTTTTTT
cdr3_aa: CSVATGENTGELFF

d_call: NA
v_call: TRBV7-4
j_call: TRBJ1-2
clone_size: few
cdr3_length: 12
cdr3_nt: TGTGCCAGCAGCTTAGGGGCGTATGGCTACACCTTC
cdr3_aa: CASSLGAYGYTF

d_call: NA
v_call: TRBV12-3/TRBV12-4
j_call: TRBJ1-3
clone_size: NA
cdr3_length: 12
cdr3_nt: TGTGCCAGCAGTTTAGAGGATGGCACCATATATTTT
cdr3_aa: CASSLEDGTIYF

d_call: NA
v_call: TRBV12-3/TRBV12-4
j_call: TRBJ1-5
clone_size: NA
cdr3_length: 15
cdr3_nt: TGTGCCAGCAGTTATTCACGTTATAGCAATCAGCCCCAGCATTTT
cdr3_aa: CASSYSRYSNQPQHF

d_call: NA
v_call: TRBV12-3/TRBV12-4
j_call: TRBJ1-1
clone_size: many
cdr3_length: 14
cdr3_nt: TGTGCCAGCAGTCACCGACTAAGGACGGACGAAGCTTTCTTT
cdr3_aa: CASSHRLRTDEAFF

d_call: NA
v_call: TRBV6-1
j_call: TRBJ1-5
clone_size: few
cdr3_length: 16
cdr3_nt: TGTGCCAGCAGTGAGGCCCCGACAGGCTACAGTCAGCCCCAGCATTTT
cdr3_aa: CASSEAPTGYSQPQHF

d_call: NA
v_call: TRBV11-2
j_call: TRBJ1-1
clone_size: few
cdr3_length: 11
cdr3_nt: TGTGCCAGCAGCTACATGGGGGAAGCTTTCTTT
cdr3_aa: CASSYMGEAFF

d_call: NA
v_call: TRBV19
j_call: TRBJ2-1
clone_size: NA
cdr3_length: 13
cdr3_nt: TGTGCCAGTAGAACTGTAGCGAACAATGAGCAGTTCTTC
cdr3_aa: CASRTVANNEQFF

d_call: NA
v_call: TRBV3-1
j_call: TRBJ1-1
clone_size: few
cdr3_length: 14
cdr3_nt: TGTGCCAGCACCCCAGGACGGAAGAACACTGAAGCTTTCTTT
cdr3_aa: CASTPGRKNTEAFF

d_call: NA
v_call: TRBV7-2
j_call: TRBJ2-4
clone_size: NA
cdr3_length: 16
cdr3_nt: TGTGCCAGCAGCTCGCGGAACAGGTCCGTCAAAAACATTCAGTACTTC
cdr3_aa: CASSSRNRSVKNIQYF

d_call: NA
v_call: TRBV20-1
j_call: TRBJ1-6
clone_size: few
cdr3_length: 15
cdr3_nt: TGCAGTGCTAGAGTCCGCCAGGGAAATAATTCACCCCTCCACTTT
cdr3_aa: CSARVRQGNNSPLHF

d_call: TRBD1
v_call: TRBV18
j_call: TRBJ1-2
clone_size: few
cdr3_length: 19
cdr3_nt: TGTGCCAGCTCACCCGCAGAGGACAGGGTATCGCCCTGGGACTATGGCTACACCTTC
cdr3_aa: CASSPAEDRVSPWDYGYTF

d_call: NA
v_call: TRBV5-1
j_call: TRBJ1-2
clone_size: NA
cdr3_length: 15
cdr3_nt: TGCGCCAGCGGAGGGGGAGAGAGGCGTAACTATGGCTACACCTTC
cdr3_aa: CASGGGERRNYGYTF

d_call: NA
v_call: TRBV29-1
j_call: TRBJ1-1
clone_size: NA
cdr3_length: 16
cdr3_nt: TGCAGCGTTGAAGATCATATTGGCAGGGTGAGGACTGAAGCTTTCTTT
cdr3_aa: CSVEDHIGRVRTEAFF

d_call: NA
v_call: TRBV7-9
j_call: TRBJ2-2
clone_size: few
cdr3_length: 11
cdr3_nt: TGTGCCAGCAGCTGGATGGAGGAGCTGTTTTTT
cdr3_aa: CASSWMEELFF

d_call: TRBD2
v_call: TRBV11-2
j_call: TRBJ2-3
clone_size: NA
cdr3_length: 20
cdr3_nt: TGTGCCAGCAGCTTAGGTCCCGGGACTAGCGGAGCCCCACCCAGAGATACGCAGTATTTT
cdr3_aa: CASSLGPGTSGAPPRDTQYF

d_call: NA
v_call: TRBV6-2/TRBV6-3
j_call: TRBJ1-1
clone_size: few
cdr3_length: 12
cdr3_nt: TGTGCCAGCAGTTACGGGGGGCAAGAAGCTTTCTTT
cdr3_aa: CASSYGGQEAFF

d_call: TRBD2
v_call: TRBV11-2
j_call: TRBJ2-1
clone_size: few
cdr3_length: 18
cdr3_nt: TGTGCCAGCAGCTTATCAGAGAGGGGTAGCGGGAGGTTTAACGAGCAGTTCTTC
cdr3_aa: CASSLSERGSGRFNEQFF

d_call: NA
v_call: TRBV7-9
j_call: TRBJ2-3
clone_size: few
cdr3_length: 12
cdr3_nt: TGTGCCAGCAGCTCTGTATTGGAAACGCAGTATTTT
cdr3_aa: CASSSVLETQYF

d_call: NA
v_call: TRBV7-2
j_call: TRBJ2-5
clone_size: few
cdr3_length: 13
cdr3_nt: TGTGCCAGCAGCCTCGGGGTCTGGAAGACCCAGTACTTC
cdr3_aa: CASSLGVWKTQYF

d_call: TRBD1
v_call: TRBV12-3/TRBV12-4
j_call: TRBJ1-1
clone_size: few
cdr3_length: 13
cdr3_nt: TGTGCCAGCACCTCAGGGGGGAACACTGAAGCTTTCTTT
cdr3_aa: CASTSGGNTEAFF

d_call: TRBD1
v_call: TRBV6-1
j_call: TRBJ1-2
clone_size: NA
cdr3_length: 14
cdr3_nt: TGTGCCAGCATCGGACAGGGGGCGAACTATGGCTACACCTTC
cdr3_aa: CASIGQGANYGYTF